These 5 T cell receptor beta chains originate from one sample sequenced in a study of read filtering for tumor transcriptome and immune sequencing. This library used around 0.4 ug RNA and molecular barcoded adaptors spanning alpha/delta and beta/gamma chains. From the reads, TCRdb called clonotypes with MiXCR, one entry per CDR3 protein. The sample has tens of thousands of distinct CDR3 sequences, about a fifth seen once; the top ten hold over 11%. The sequencing sample was made of a population of CD138-negative cells sorted from bone marrow. These receptor sequences come from a donor aged 40 or over with multiple myeloma.

As concerns this clonotype: One base away lies a much larger clone, so this may be a sequencing read error. The J gene is TRBJ1-1, the V gene TRBV27, with a tentative D call TRBD1 (5 bases). The CDR3 contains 13 residues. Trimming pared 8 bases from V and 3 bases from J, leaving 13 bases between. In germline, CDR1 is MNHEY, CDR2 SMNVEV (reference sequence). CDR3 nucleotides: TGTGCCAGCGGCTACGGGACGGACACTGAAGCTTTCTTT. This translates into CASGYGTDTEAFF.

The table lists this clonotype with many counts. This chain joins TRBV10-3 and TRBJ2-2; 12 bases are shared with TRBD2. Germline assignment: CDR1 ENHRY and CDR2 SYGVKD. The trim removed 5 bases at V and 0 bases at J, leaving 1 base unmatched. This CDR3 has 16 residues. The CDR3 sequence: CAISPSGRANTGELFF. DNA of the CDR3: TGTGCCATCAGTCCTAGCGGGAGGGCGAACACCGGGGAGCTGTTTTTT.

At least ten counts were recorded for this clonotype. The CDR3 region is CATSKDASPYNEQFF. The CDR3, as DNA: TGTGCCACCAGCAAAGACGCCTCACCCTACAATGAGCAGTTCTTC. This chain connects TRBV15 to TRBJ2-1; D not resolved. Germline V CDR1 and CDR2: LNHNV, YYDKDF (reference sequence). This CDR3 region has 15 residues. V was cut by 4 bases and J by 2 bases, with 12 bases left in between.

Ten or more counts support this clonotype. The chain is built from TRBV13 and TRBJ1-1; TRBD1 agrees at 11 bases. This CDR3 spans 16 amino acids. V lost 6 bases to trimming and J lost 3 bases; unmatched junction nucleotides: 9. Germline V CDR1 and CDR2: PRHDT, FYEKMQ (reference sequence). CDR3 loop: CASSNPPGQGDTEAFF. CDR3 coding DNA: TGTGCCAGCAGTAACCCCCCGGGACAGGGGGACACTGAAGCTTTCTTT. Looking up the rest from reference TRBV13 and TRBJ1-1 gives the full variable domain: AAGVIQSPRHLIKEKRETATLKCYPIPRHDTVYWYQQGPGQDPQFLISFYEKMQSDKGSIPDRFSAQQFSDYHSELNMSSLELGDSALYFCASSNPPGQGDTEAFFGQGTRLTVV.

This clonotype was seen more than once but under ten times. This rearrangement joins TRBV20-1 to TRBJ2-7; D not certain. Germline CDR1 is DFQATT and CDR2 is SNEGSKA (reference sequence). V lost 1 base to trimming and J lost 0 bases, with 7 bases between them. This CDR3 comprises 13 residues. The CDR3 spells CSARGDSSYEQYF. CDR3 nucleotides: TGCAGTGCTAGAGGTGACTCCTCCTACGAGCAGTACTTC.